This T cell receptor (beta chain) was identified during a study of human T cells and chemical hapten exposure. Germline lookup yields CDR1 MGHDK and CDR2 SYGVNS. The CDR3 sequence is 10 residues long. The ends were cut back, 5 bases at V and 7 bases at J, with 3 bases in the middle. There are a few counts of this clonotype. Each CDR3 protein is one row after TCRdb ran MiXCR on the 5' RACE reads. There are about 81,000 distinct CDR3 sequences in the sample; 6% to 8.5% occur only once, and 2% to 2.5% lies in the top ten. Total RNA was isolated from whole blood that had not been fractionated. The clonotype originates from a male donor in good health. J is TRBJ2-1 and V is TRBV25-1, with D unresolved. This chain's CDR3 is CASSLNEQFF. In nucleotides, the CDR3 is TGTGCCAGCAGTCTGAATGAGCAGTTCTTC.